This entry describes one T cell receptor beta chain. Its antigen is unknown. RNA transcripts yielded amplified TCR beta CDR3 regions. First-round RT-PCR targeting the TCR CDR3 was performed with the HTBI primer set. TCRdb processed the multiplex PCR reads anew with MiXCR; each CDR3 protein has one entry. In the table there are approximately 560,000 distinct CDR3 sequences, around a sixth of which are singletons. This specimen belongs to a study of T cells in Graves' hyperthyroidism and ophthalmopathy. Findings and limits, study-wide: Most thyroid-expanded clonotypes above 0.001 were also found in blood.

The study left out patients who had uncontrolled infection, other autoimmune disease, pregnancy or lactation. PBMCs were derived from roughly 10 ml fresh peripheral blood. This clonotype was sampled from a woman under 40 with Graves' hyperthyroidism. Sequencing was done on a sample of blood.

The CDR3 sequence is CASSYSGLAGDDEQYF. Here the CDR3 DNA reads TGTGCCAGCAGTTACTCGGGACTAGCGGGAGATGACGAGCAGTACTTC. The chain uses TRBV6-5 and TRBJ2-7; 14 bases align to TRBD2. Germline V lookup: CDR1 MNHEY, CDR2 SVGAGI. The V segment lost 0 bases and the J segment 5 bases; nucleotides outside the gene matches: 3. The CDR3 length is 16 residues.